The subject of this entry is one T cell receptor beta chain. The target antigen is unknown. Trimming removed 4 bases from V and 2 bases from J, with 17 bases in between. The CDR3 has 16 amino acids. From germline, CDR1 is LNHDA and CDR2 SQIVND (reference sequence). The time point here: blood 4 weeks post-SBRT, at nephrectomy. Treatment in this sample: 15 Gy SBRT to primary tumor, nephrectomy 4 weeks later. Nephrectomy followed 15 Gy stereotactic body radiation by 4 weeks. After SBRT, blood was collected at 2 and 4 weeks, plus baseline. Generated by immunoSEQ multiplex PCR, the TCRdb table keeps only in-frame clones and is missing some. The sample includes 140,000 to 150,000 clones, roughly 90% of them seen just once. The data are from a study of radiation and T cells in renal cell carcinoma. Study-level findings and limits: In blood, top tumor clones expanded by 2 weeks, shrinking by 4. No pretreatment tumor biopsies were available for baseline clonotypes.

The V gene is TRBV19, the J gene TRBJ2-5; D may be TRBD2 (6 bases). The TCR sequence derives from a woman between 50 and 59 years old with renal cell carcinoma. This sample comprised blood, obtained from a patient whose treatment included radiotherapy and nephrectomy. This CDR3 reads CASSNTPGATQETQYF. For the CDR3, the DNA is TGTGCCAGTAGTAATACGCCGGGAGCTACTCAAGAGACCCAGTACTTC.